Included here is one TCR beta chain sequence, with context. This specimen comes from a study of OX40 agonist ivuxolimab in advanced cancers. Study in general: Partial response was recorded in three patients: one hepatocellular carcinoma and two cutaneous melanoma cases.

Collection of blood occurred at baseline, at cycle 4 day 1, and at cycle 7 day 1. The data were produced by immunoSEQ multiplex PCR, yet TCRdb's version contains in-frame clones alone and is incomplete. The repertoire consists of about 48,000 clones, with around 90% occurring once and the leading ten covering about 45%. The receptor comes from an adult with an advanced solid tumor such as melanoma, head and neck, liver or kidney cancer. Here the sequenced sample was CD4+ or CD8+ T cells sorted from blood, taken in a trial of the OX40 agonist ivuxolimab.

CDR3 sequence reads: CASSLGRQGYEQYF. CDR3 sequence (DNA): TGTGCCAGCAGCTTAGGCAGGCAGGGCTACGAGCAGTACTTC. This chain uses TRBV13 with TRBJ2-7, with a tentative D call TRBD1 (5 bases). This CDR3 region has 14 residues. Looked up from germline, CDR1 is PRHDT and CDR2 is FYEKMQ (reference sequence). V was pared by 0 bases and J by 3 bases, with 9 bases between.